The clone carrying this TCR beta chain was counted ten times or more. This sample was taken from a study of T-cell reconstitution after alpha-beta-depleted transplantation in children. CDR3 length: 15 residues. J gave up 5 bases and V 1 base, and 2 bases lay outside the gene matches. During its preparation, the TCRbeta library received unique molecular identifiers. TCRdb reprocessed the PCR reads with MiXCR, giving one entry per CDR3 protein. The sample has 490,000 or so distinct CDR3 sequences, under 15% seen once; the top ten hold around 6.1%. The chain uses TRBV12-3 or TRBV12-4 and TRBJ2-3; 11 positions match TRBD2. The sequence was obtained from a human donor who donated a stem cell graft to a child with combined immunodeficiency. Material: PBMCs from the stem cell graft donor, obtained from the stem cell graft. CDR3 protein: CASSLGTSGLDTQYF. CDR3 DNA sequence: TGTGCCAGCAGTTTAGGGACTAGCGGGTTAGATACGCAGTATTTT.